These T cell receptor beta chains were read from a single sample in a study of T cell responses to AZD1222 COVID-19 vaccine. TCRdb's copy holds only in-frame clones and misses some; the assay was immunoSEQ multiplex PCR. Of about 150,000 clones listed, approximately 93% are singletons. Here the sequenced sample was peripheral blood, taken on day 0 of AZD1222 vaccination. These receptor sequences come from an adult in good health. Each CDR3 is given with its conserved first and last residue. The D gene is left open where the match is weak. Clone size, where shown, is once, few, many, or a class for clones that have expanded.

j_call: TRBJ2-3
cdr3_length: 15
clone_size: few
d_call: NA
v_call: TRBV7-2
cdr3_aa: CASRGFGTSTDTQYF
cdr3_nt: TGTGCCAGCAGGGGGTTCGGGACTAGCACAGATACGCAGTATTTT

j_call: TRBJ2-7
cdr3_length: 13
clone_size: NA
d_call: NA
v_call: TRBV5-4
cdr3_aa: CASSVTEDYEQYF
cdr3_nt: TGTGCCAGCAGCGTGACAGAGGACTACGAGCAGTACTTC

j_call: TRBJ1-5
cdr3_length: 13
clone_size: NA
d_call: NA
v_call: TRBV10-3
cdr3_aa: CAISRDSNQPQHF
cdr3_nt: TGTGCCATCAGCCGGGACAGCAATCAGCCCCAGCATTTT

j_call: TRBJ1-2
cdr3_length: 15
clone_size: NA
d_call: NA
v_call: TRBV6-5
cdr3_aa: CASSDPGRTNYGYTF
cdr3_nt: TGTGCCAGCAGCGACCCGGGACGGACTAACTATGGCTACACCTTC

j_call: TRBJ1-6
cdr3_length: 15
clone_size: NA
d_call: TRBD1
v_call: TRBV5-1
cdr3_aa: CASSWGQGDSGPLHF
cdr3_nt: TGCGCCAGCAGCTGGGGACAGGGAGATTCGGGGCCCCTCCACTTT

j_call: TRBJ2-7
cdr3_length: 15
clone_size: NA
d_call: TRBD1
v_call: TRBV7-9
cdr3_aa: CASSSTGTAPYEQYF
cdr3_nt: TGTGCCAGCAGCTCCACCGGGACAGCGCCCTACGAGCAGTACTTC

j_call: TRBJ2-2
cdr3_length: 13
clone_size: NA
d_call: NA
v_call: TRBV29-1
cdr3_aa: CSVENQGAGELFF
cdr3_nt: TGCAGCGTTGAAAACCAGGGCGCCGGGGAGCTGTTTTTT

j_call: TRBJ1-3
cdr3_length: 13
clone_size: NA
d_call: NA
v_call: TRBV30
cdr3_aa: CAWNTGSGNTIYF
cdr3_nt: TGTGCCTGGAACACAGGGTCCGGAAACACCATATATTTT

j_call: TRBJ2-1
cdr3_length: 18
clone_size: NA
d_call: TRBD2
v_call: TRBV12-5
cdr3_aa: CASGLVIGSGRANNEQFF
cdr3_nt: TGTGCTAGTGGTTTGGTAATCGGTAGCGGGAGGGCCAACAATGAGCAGTTCTTC

j_call: TRBJ1-1
cdr3_length: 12
clone_size: NA
d_call: TRBD1
v_call: TRBV12-3/TRBV12-4
cdr3_aa: CASSLTGAEAFF
cdr3_nt: TGTGCCAGCAGTTTGACAGGGGCTGAAGCTTTCTTT

j_call: TRBJ1-2
cdr3_length: 14
clone_size: NA
d_call: NA
v_call: TRBV5-4
cdr3_aa: CASSLDPYFYGYTF
cdr3_nt: TGTGCCAGCAGCCTCGACCCCTACTTCTATGGCTACACCTTC

j_call: TRBJ1-1
cdr3_length: 12
clone_size: NA
d_call: NA
v_call: TRBV29-1
cdr3_aa: CSVWTENTEAFF
cdr3_nt: TGCAGCGTGTGGACGGAGAACACTGAAGCTTTCTTT

j_call: TRBJ1-5
cdr3_length: 15
clone_size: NA
d_call: TRBD1
v_call: TRBV28
cdr3_aa: CASSPGDRGTQPQHF
cdr3_nt: TGTGCCAGCAGTCCCGGGGACAGGGGGACTCAGCCCCAGCATTTT

j_call: TRBJ1-1
cdr3_length: 16
clone_size: NA
d_call: NA
v_call: TRBV7-8
cdr3_aa: CASSLDSRRLSTEAFF
cdr3_nt: TGTGCCAGCAGCTTAGATTCCAGGAGGTTGAGCACTGAAGCTTTCTTT

j_call: TRBJ1-5
cdr3_length: 16
clone_size: once
d_call: NA
v_call: TRBV19
cdr3_aa: CASSIAGKNSNQPQHF
cdr3_nt: TGTGCCAGTAGTATTGCGGGAAAGAATAGCAATCAGCCCCAGCATTTT

j_call: TRBJ2-7
cdr3_length: 15
clone_size: NA
d_call: TRBD2
v_call: TRBV5-1
cdr3_aa: CASSWGTSGEYEQYF
cdr3_nt: TGCGCCAGCAGCTGGGGGACTAGCGGTGAATACGAGCAGTACTTC

j_call: TRBJ1-1
cdr3_length: 13
clone_size: NA
d_call: NA
v_call: TRBV30
cdr3_aa: CAWRIGRSTEAFF
cdr3_nt: TGTGCCTGGAGGATTGGGAGGAGCACTGAAGCTTTCTTT

j_call: TRBJ1-6
cdr3_length: 16
clone_size: NA
d_call: NA
v_call: TRBV12-5
cdr3_aa: CASGLVTEGTNSPLHF
cdr3_nt: TGTGCTAGTGGTTTGGTAACGGAGGGTACTAATTCACCCCTCCACTTT

j_call: TRBJ2-7
cdr3_length: 14
clone_size: NA
d_call: TRBD1
v_call: TRBV9
cdr3_aa: CASSLGQGPYEQYF
cdr3_nt: TGTGCCAGCAGCTTGGGACAGGGCCCCTACGAGCAGTACTTC

j_call: TRBJ1-5
cdr3_length: 14
clone_size: NA
d_call: NA
v_call: TRBV19
cdr3_aa: CASSIKGVHQPQHF
cdr3_nt: TGTGCCAGTAGTATCAAAGGGGTGCATCAGCCCCAGCATTTT

j_call: TRBJ2-7
cdr3_length: 17
clone_size: NA
d_call: NA
v_call: TRBV28
cdr3_aa: CASTPSGAVIDSYEQYF
cdr3_nt: TGTGCCAGCACACCATCAGGCGCCGTGATCGATTCCTACGAGCAGTACTTC

j_call: TRBJ1-1
cdr3_length: 14
clone_size: few
d_call: NA
v_call: TRBV5-5
cdr3_aa: CASSFGKINTEAFF
cdr3_nt: TGTGCCAGCAGCTTCGGCAAAATAAACACTGAAGCTTTCTTT

j_call: TRBJ2-3
cdr3_length: 12
clone_size: NA
d_call: NA
v_call: TRBV29-1
cdr3_aa: CSVVENTDTQYF
cdr3_nt: TGCAGCGTGGTGGAAAACACAGATACGCAGTATTTT

j_call: TRBJ2-5
cdr3_length: 13
clone_size: once
d_call: NA
v_call: TRBV5-4
cdr3_aa: CASSSAGRETQYF
cdr3_nt: TGTGCCAGCAGCTCAGCAGGGAGGGAGACCCAGTACTTC

j_call: TRBJ2-1
cdr3_length: 17
clone_size: NA
d_call: TRBD2
v_call: TRBV15
cdr3_aa: CATKNPARGGPYNEQFF
cdr3_nt: TGTGCCACCAAAAACCCTGCCCGGGGAGGGCCCTACAATGAGCAGTTCTTC

j_call: TRBJ1-2
cdr3_length: 16
clone_size: NA
d_call: NA
v_call: TRBV4-1
cdr3_aa: CASRPQGQRRSYGYTF
cdr3_nt: TGCGCCAGCAGACCCCAAGGACAGAGACGATCCTATGGCTACACCTTC

j_call: TRBJ2-3
cdr3_length: 12
clone_size: once
d_call: NA
v_call: TRBV14
cdr3_aa: CASSLGGRTQYF
cdr3_nt: TGTGCCAGCAGCCTTGGCGGTAGGACGCAGTATTTT

j_call: TRBJ1-4
cdr3_length: 13
clone_size: NA
d_call: NA
v_call: TRBV2
cdr3_aa: CASHGWGDEKLFF
cdr3_nt: TGTGCCAGCCATGGATGGGGAGATGAAAAACTGTTTTTT

j_call: TRBJ1-1
cdr3_length: 14
clone_size: NA
d_call: NA
v_call: TRBV6-5
cdr3_aa: CASSYSTARSLAFF
cdr3_nt: TGTGCCAGCAGTTACTCAACGGCCAGGTCGTTAGCTTTCTTT

j_call: TRBJ2-2
cdr3_length: 14
clone_size: NA
d_call: TRBD1
v_call: TRBV4-1
cdr3_aa: CASRDRNNTGELFF
cdr3_nt: TGCGCCAGCAGGGACAGGAACAACACCGGGGAGCTGTTTTTT

j_call: TRBJ1-2
cdr3_length: 12
clone_size: NA
d_call: NA
v_call: TRBV5-6
cdr3_aa: CASSLELYGYTF
cdr3_nt: TGTGCCAGCAGCTTGGAACTGTATGGCTACACCTTC

j_call: TRBJ1-6
cdr3_length: 15
clone_size: NA
d_call: NA
v_call: TRBV9
cdr3_aa: CASSVGRGVNSPLHF
cdr3_nt: TGTGCCAGCAGCGTAGGTAGGGGAGTTAATTCACCCCTCCACTTT

j_call: TRBJ2-2
cdr3_length: 16
clone_size: NA
d_call: NA
v_call: TRBV12-5
cdr3_aa: CASGTNPGTHTGELFF
cdr3_nt: TGTGCTAGTGGTACGAACCCCGGGACCCACACCGGGGAGCTGTTTTTT

j_call: TRBJ2-2
cdr3_length: 13
clone_size: NA
d_call: NA
v_call: TRBV5-4
cdr3_aa: CASSAANTGELFF
cdr3_nt: TGTGCCAGCAGTGCGGCGAACACCGGGGAGCTGTTTTTT

j_call: TRBJ1-1
cdr3_length: 15
clone_size: NA
d_call: NA
v_call: TRBV5-1
cdr3_aa: CASSLGTGIYTEAFF
cdr3_nt: TGCGCCAGCAGCTTGGGTACAGGAATTTACACTGAAGCTTTCTTT

j_call: TRBJ2-1
cdr3_length: 11
clone_size: NA
d_call: NA
v_call: TRBV7-8
cdr3_aa: CASSLSWAQFF
cdr3_nt: TGTGCCAGCAGCTTATCGTGGGCGCAGTTCTTC

j_call: TRBJ2-3
cdr3_length: 16
clone_size: NA
d_call: TRBD2
v_call: TRBV5-5
cdr3_aa: CASNAEISGSTDTQYF
cdr3_nt: TGTGCCAGCAACGCGGAGATTAGCGGGAGCACAGATACGCAGTATTTT

j_call: TRBJ2-3
cdr3_length: 18
clone_size: NA
d_call: TRBD2
v_call: TRBV6-1
cdr3_aa: CASSEGRGLAGGTDTQYF
cdr3_nt: TGTGCCAGCAGTGAAGGGAGGGGTCTAGCGGGAGGCACAGATACGCAGTATTTT

j_call: TRBJ1-2
cdr3_length: 12
clone_size: NA
d_call: NA
v_call: TRBV28
cdr3_aa: CASSFWQHGYTF
cdr3_nt: TGTGCCAGCAGTTTTTGGCAGCATGGCTACACCTTC

j_call: TRBJ2-3
cdr3_length: 14
clone_size: few
d_call: NA
v_call: TRBV19
cdr3_aa: CASSIQIRTDTQYF
cdr3_nt: TGTGCCAGTAGTATCCAAATCCGCACAGATACGCAGTATTTT

j_call: TRBJ2-6
cdr3_length: 12
clone_size: NA
d_call: NA
v_call: TRBV19
cdr3_aa: CACARKANVLTF
cdr3_nt: TGTGCCTGCGCCAGGAAGGCCAACGTCCTGACTTTC

j_call: TRBJ2-1
cdr3_length: 16
clone_size: NA
d_call: NA
v_call: TRBV21-1
cdr3_aa: CASSLSSLLGIGEQFF
cdr3_nt: TGTGCCAGCAGTCTCTCAAGCCTACTAGGTATAGGTGAGCAGTTCTTC

j_call: TRBJ2-7
cdr3_length: 15
clone_size: NA
d_call: TRBD2
v_call: TRBV2
cdr3_aa: CASSPTSEFSYEQYF
cdr3_nt: TGTGCCAGCAGTCCGACTAGCGAGTTCTCCTACGAGCAGTACTTC

j_call: TRBJ2-5
cdr3_length: 13
clone_size: once
d_call: TRBD2
v_call: TRBV12-3/TRBV12-4
cdr3_aa: CASSWDYQETQYF
cdr3_nt: TGTGCCAGCAGCTGGGACTATCAAGAGACCCAGTACTTC

j_call: TRBJ1-6
cdr3_length: 16
clone_size: NA
d_call: NA
v_call: TRBV7-9
cdr3_aa: CASSLRQSSYNSPLHF
cdr3_nt: TGTGCCAGCAGCTTGCGGCAGAGCTCCTATAATTCACCCCTCCACTTT

j_call: TRBJ1-4
cdr3_length: 16
clone_size: NA
d_call: TRBD1
v_call: TRBV6-5
cdr3_aa: CASSSPRQGWGEKLFF
cdr3_nt: TGTGCCAGCAGTTCCCCTAGACAGGGTTGGGGTGAAAAACTGTTTTTT

j_call: TRBJ1-2
cdr3_length: 13
clone_size: NA
d_call: NA
v_call: TRBV30
cdr3_aa: CAWSVQGYYGYTF
cdr3_nt: TGTGCCTGGAGTGTTCAAGGGTACTATGGCTACACCTTC

j_call: TRBJ2-6
cdr3_length: 15
clone_size: once
d_call: NA
v_call: TRBV19
cdr3_aa: CASSIAGSGANVLTF
cdr3_nt: TGTGCCAGTAGTATAGCAGGCTCTGGGGCCAACGTCCTGACTTTC

j_call: TRBJ1-2
cdr3_length: 19
clone_size: NA
d_call: TRBD1
v_call: TRBV11-2
cdr3_aa: CASSPIRSDRTLINYGYTF
cdr3_nt: TGTGCCAGCAGCCCGATTCGCTCGGACAGGACCCTCATAAACTATGGCTACACCTTC

j_call: TRBJ2-1
cdr3_length: 15
clone_size: NA
d_call: NA
v_call: TRBV5-1
cdr3_aa: CASSSVRRDYNEQFF
cdr3_nt: TGCGCCAGCAGCTCCGTCAGGCGGGACTACAATGAGCAGTTCTTC